Below are 7 T cell receptor beta chains sequenced from a single sample in a study of T cell repertoires in cytomegalovirus infection (dated by TCRdb to the late 2010s). The sequencer listed for this sample is Illumina HiSeq 1500. TCRdb took the public reads, trimmed them with fastp at Q25, ran MiXCR for clone calling and kept in-frame beta chains. Each entry merges the rows of one CDR3 protein and shows their most common DNA and genes. The sample has about 920,000 distinct CDR3 sequences on record, less than 40% of them singletons. The ten largest clones capture over 11% of the sample. The treatment or condition label of this sample denotes: in vitro stimulation with specific CMV peptide epitopes to enrich CMV-specific T cells. Antigens of these TCRs are unknown. Specimen: cultured CD8+ T cells from PBMCs, collected from culture after CMV antigen stimulation. These receptors all stem from a human donor in good health (CMV status not recorded). Some clones in this sample may be carry-over from other donors' samples.

This clonotype was seen a few times. V and J are TRBV28 and TRBJ1-1; D not certain. Germline V CDR1 and CDR2: MDHEN, SYDVKM. This CDR3 is built from 12 residues. Trimming cost V 7 bases and J 1 base, with 7 bases left between them. CDR3 coding DNA: TGTGCCAGCACTTTTAGGAACACTGAAGCTTTCTTT. Its translation is CASTFRNTEAFF.

The chain is built from TRBV18 and TRBJ2-4; D possibly matches TRBD1 or TRBD2 (5 bases each). From germline, CDR1 is KGHSH and CDR2 LQKENI. V was shortened by 1 base and J by 2 bases, with 12 bases between the two germline ends. CDR3 length: 16 residues. The CDR3, as DNA: TGTGCCAGCTCACCACGTGGGGGTTATCCCAAAAACATTCAGTACTTC. Amino acids: CASSPRGGYPKNIQYF.

Many counts were recorded for this clonotype. The rearrangement links TRBV7-2 to TRBJ2-3; D is possibly TRBD1 (5 bases). Trimming removed 4 bases at V and 2 bases at J, with 16 bases between. Germline V gene sequence: CDR1 SGHTA, CDR2 FQGNSA. CDR3 length: 16 amino acids. CDR3 in amino acids: CASSYWGYGDTDTQYF. CDR3 DNA sequence: TGTGCCAGCAGCTACTGGGGCTACGGTGACACAGATACGCAGTATTTT.

This clonotype was observed a handful of times. This chain links TRBV12-5 with TRBJ2-1; no firm D call. The germline V gene encodes CDR1 LGHNT and CDR2 FRNRAP. V was shortened by 4 bases and J by 7 bases, with 8 bases between the two germline ends. This CDR3 has 12 residues. The DNA of the CDR3 is TGTGCTAGTGGTTGGAATTGGAATGAGCAGTTCTTC. Translation: CASGWNWNEQFF.

A few counts support this clonotype. This rearrangement joins TRBV12-3 or TRBV12-4 to TRBJ1-2; the match to TRBD1 covers 7 bases. J was trimmed by 4 bases and V by 6 bases; bases with no gene match: 5. This CDR3 has 13 amino acids. CDR3 DNA: TGTGCCAGCAGGGGGGACAGTCCCTATGGCTACACCTTC. Translated: CASRGDSPYGYTF.

This clonotype was observed a few times. This CDR3 reads CASSALQGRDSPLHF. CDR3 sequence (DNA): TGTGCCAGCAGCGCGCTGCAGGGGCGCGATTCACCCCTCCACTTT. The V gene is TRBV7-9, the J gene TRBJ1-6, with D perhaps TRBD1 (6 bases). The CDR3 is 15 residues long. The germline gives CDR1 SEHNR, CDR2 FQNEAQ (reference sequence). V was shortened by 5 bases and J by 8 bases, with 16 bases between the two germline ends.

This clonotype was counted a few times. The chain links TRBV6-1 to TRBJ2-1; D uncertain. This CDR3 spans 13 amino acids. Trimming removed 5 bases at V and 6 bases at J, with 11 bases between. Germline loops: CDR1 MNHNS, CDR2 SASEGT. The CDR3 DNA reads TGTGCCAGCAGTCCCGACCTTCTCAATGAGCAGTTCTTC. This sequence encodes CASSPDLLNEQFF.